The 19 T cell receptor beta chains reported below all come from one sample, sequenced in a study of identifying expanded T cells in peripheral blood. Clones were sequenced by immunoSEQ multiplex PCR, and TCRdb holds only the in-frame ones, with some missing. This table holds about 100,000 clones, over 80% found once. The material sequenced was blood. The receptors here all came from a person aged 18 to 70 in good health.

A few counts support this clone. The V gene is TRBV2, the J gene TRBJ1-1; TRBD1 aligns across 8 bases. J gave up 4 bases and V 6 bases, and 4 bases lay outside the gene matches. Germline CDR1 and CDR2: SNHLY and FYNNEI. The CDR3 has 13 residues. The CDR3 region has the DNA TGTGCCAGCAGACAACAGGGGGGCACTGAAGCTTTCTTT. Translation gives CASRQQGGTEAFF.

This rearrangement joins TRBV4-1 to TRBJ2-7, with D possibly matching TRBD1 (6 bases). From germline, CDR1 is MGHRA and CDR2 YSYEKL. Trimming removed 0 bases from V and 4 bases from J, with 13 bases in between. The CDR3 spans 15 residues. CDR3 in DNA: TGCGCCAGCAGCCAAGACGGCCAGGGGAATTACGAGCAGTACTTC. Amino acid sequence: CASSQDGQGNYEQYF.

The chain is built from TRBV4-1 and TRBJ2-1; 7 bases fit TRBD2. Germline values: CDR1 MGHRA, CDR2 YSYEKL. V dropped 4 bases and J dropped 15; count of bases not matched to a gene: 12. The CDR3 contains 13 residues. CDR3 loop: CASSPGPRREAFF. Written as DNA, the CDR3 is TGCGCCAGCAGCCCAGGACCCCGACGGGAGGCGTTCTTC.

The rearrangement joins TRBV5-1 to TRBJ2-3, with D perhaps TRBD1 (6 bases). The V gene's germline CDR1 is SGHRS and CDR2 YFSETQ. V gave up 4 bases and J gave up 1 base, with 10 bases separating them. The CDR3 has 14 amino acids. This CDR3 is CASSLQGRTDTQYF. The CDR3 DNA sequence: TGCGCCAGCAGCCTACAGGGCCGCACAGATACGCAGTATTTT. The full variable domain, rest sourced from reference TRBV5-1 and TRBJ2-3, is KAGVTQTPRYLIKTRGQQVTLSCSPISGHRSVSWYQQTPGQGLQFLFEYFSETQRNKGNFPGRFSGRQFSNSRSEMNVSTLELGDSALYLCASSLQGRTDTQYFGPGTRLTVL.

CDR3 residues: CASTDRDPPRMNTEAFF. In DNA, the CDR3 is TGTGCCAGTACCGACAGGGACCCCCCACGCATGAACACTGAAGCTTTCTTT. The V and J genes are TRBV19 and TRBJ1-1; 7 bases are a match to TRBD1. The CDR3 runs to 17 residues. Looked up from germline, CDR1 is LNHDA and CDR2 is SQIVND (reference sequence). J lost 0 bases, V lost 7 bases, and 14 bases had no gene match.

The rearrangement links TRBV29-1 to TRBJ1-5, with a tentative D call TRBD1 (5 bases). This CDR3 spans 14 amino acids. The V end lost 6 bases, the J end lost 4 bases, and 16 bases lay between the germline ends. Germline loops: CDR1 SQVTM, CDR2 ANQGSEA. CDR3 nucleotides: TGCAGCGTCTCCGGGGACGGTCCTAATCAGCCCCAGCATTTT. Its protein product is CSVSGDGPNQPQHF.

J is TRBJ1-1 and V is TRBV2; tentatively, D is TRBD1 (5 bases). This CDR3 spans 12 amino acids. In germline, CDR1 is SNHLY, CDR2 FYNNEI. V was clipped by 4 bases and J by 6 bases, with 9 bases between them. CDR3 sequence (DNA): TGTGCCAGCAGTGTTGGAGGGGCTGAAGCTTTCTTT. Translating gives CASSVGGAEAFF.

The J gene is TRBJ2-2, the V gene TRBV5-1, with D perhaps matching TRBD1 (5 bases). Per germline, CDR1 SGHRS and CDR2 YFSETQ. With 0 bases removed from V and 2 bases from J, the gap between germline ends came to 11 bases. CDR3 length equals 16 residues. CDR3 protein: CASSLAQDINTGELFF. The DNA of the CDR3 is TGCGCCAGCAGCTTGGCCCAGGACATAAACACCGGGGAGCTGTTTTTT.

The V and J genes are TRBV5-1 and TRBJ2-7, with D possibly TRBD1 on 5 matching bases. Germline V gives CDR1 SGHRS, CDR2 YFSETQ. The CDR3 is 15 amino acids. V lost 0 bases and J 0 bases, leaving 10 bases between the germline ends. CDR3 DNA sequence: TGCGCCAGCAGCTTGGCAGGGCCTAGCTCCTACGAGCAGTACTTC. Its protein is CASSLAGPSSYEQYF.

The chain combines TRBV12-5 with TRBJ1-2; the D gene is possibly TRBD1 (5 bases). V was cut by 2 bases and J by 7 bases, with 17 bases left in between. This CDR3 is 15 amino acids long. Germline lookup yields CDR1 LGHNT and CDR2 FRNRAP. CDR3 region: CASGLFQGGGAGYTF. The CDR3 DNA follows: TGTGCTAGTGGTTTGTTTCAGGGAGGAGGCGCTGGCTACACCTTC.

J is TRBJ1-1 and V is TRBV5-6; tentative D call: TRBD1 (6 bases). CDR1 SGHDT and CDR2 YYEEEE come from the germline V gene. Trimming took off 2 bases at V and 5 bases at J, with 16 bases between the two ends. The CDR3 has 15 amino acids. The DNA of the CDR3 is TGTGCCAGCAGCTTCCTAGACAGGAGGTGGACTGAAGCTTTCTTT. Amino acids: CASSFLDRRWTEAFF.

CDR3 sequence (DNA): TGTGCCAGCAGTACAGGGGCGACTCAGCCCCAGCATTTT. It specifies CASSTGATQPQHF. J is TRBJ1-5 and V is TRBV9; 7 nucleotides match TRBD1. The length of the CDR3 is 13 residues. Germline CDR1 is SGDLS and CDR2 is YYNGEE. The J segment lost 6 bases and the V segment lost 5 bases, leaving 5 bases of the junction unmatched. The full variable domain, rest sourced from reference TRBV9 and TRBJ1-5, is DSGVTQTPKHLITATGQRVTLRCSPRSGDLSVYWYQQSLDQGLQFLIQYYNGEERAKGNILERFSAQQFPDLHSELNLSSLELGDSALYFCASSTGATQPQHFGDGTRLSIL.

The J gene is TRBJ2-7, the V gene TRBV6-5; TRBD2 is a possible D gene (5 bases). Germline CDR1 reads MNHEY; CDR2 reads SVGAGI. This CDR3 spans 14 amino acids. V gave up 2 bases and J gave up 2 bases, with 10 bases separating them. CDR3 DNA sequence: TGTGCCAGCAGTTACGCCGGACTTCCCTACGAGCAGTACTTC. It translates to CASSYAGLPYEQYF.

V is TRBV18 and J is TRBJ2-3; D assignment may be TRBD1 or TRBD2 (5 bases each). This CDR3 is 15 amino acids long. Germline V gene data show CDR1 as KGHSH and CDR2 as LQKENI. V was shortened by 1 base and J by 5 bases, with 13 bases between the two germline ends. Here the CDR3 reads CASSPLVGEGDTQYF. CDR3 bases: TGTGCCAGCTCACCACTAGTGGGGGAAGGAGATACGCAGTATTTT.

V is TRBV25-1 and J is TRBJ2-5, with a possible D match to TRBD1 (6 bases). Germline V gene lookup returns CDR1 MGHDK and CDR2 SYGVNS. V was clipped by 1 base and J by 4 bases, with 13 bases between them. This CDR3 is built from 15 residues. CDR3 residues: CASSEFRQAIETQYF. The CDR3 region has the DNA TGTGCCAGCAGTGAATTTCGACAGGCCATAGAGACCCAGTACTTC.

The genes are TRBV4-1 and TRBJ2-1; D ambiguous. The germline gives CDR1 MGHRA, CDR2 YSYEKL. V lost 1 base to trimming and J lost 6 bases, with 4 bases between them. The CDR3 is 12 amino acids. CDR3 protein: CASSQGANEQFF. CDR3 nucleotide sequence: TGCGCCAGCAGCCAAGGAGCCAATGAGCAGTTCTTC.

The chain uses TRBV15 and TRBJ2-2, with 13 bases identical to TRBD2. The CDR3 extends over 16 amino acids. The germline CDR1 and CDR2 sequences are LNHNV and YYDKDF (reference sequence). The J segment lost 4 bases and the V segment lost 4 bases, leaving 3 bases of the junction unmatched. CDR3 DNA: TGTGCCACCAGCACTCGACTAGCGGGAGGCACCGGGGAGCTGTTTTTT. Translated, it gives CATSTRLAGGTGELFF. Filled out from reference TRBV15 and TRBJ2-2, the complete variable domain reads DAMVIQNPRYQVTQFGKPVTLSCSQTLNHNVMYWYQQKSSQAPKLLFHYYDKDFNNEADTPDNFQSRRPNTSFCFLDIRSPGLGDTAMYLCATSTRLAGGTGELFFGEGSRLTVL.

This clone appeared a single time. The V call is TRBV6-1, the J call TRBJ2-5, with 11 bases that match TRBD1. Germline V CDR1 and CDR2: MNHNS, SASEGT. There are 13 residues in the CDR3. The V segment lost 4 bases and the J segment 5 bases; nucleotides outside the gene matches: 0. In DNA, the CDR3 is TGTGCCAGCAGTGGGGACAGGGGGGAGACCCAGTACTTC. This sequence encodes CASSGDRGETQYF.

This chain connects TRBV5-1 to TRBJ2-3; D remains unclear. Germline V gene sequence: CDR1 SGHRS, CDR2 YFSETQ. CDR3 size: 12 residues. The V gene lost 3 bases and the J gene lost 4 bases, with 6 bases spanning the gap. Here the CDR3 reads CASSYPPDTQYF. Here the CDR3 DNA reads TGCGCCAGCAGCTACCCACCAGATACGCAGTATTTT. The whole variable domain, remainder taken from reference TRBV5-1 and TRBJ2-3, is KAGVTQTPRYLIKTRGQQVTLSCSPISGHRSVSWYQQTPGQGLQFLFEYFSETQRNKGNFPGRFSGRQFSNSRSEMNVSTLELGDSALYLCASSYPPDTQYFGPGTRLTVL.